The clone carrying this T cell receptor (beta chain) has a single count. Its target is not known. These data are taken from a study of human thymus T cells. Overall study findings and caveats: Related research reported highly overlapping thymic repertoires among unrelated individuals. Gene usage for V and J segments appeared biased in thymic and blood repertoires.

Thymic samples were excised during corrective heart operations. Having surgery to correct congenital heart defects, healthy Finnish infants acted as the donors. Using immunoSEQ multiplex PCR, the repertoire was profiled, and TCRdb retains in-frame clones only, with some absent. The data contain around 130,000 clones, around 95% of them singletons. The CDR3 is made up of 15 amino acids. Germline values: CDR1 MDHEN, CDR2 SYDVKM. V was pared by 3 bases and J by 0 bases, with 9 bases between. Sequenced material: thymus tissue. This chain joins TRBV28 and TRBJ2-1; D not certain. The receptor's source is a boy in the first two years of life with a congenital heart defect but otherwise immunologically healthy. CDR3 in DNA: TGTGCCAGCAGTTTGGGCGGAAGCTCCTACAATGAGCAGTTCTTC. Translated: CASSLGGSSYNEQFF. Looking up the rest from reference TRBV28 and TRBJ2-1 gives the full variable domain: DVKVTQSSRYLVKRTGEKVFLECVQDMDHENMFWYRQDPGLGLRLIYFSYDVKMKEKGDIPEGYSVSREKKERFSLILESASTNQTSMYLCASSLGGSSYNEQFFGPGTRLTVL.